These 21 T cell receptor beta chains originate from one sample sequenced in a study of OX40 agonist ivuxolimab in advanced cancers. The repertoire was sequenced with immunoSEQ multiplex PCR; TCRdb's copy has only in-frame clones and lacks some. The sample comprises under 25,000 clones, roughly four fifths of which are singletons, and 15% to 20% rests with the top ten. Source: CD4+ or CD8+ T cells sorted from blood, taken in a trial of the OX40 agonist ivuxolimab. Receptors were obtained from an adult with an advanced solid tumor such as melanoma, head and neck, liver or kidney cancer.

The chain couples TRBV6-5 to TRBJ2-5; D unresolved. This CDR3 spans 15 amino acids. Trimming left V 0 bases short and J 9 bases short, with 17 bases between. CDR1 is MNHEY, CDR2 SVGAGI, per germline. CDR3 in amino acids: CASSYSSGSRASQYF. The CDR3, as DNA: TGTGCCAGCAGTTACTCATCGGGCTCTCGGGCGTCCCAGTACTTC.

The chain joins TRBV7-2 to TRBJ2-1; TRBD2 agrees at 12 bases. The V gene end was trimmed by 4 bases and the J gene end by 7 bases; junction bases not matched to a gene: 14. Germline loops: CDR1 SGHTA, CDR2 FQGNSA. This CDR3 region has 18 residues. CDR3 in amino acids: CASSSVIATSGRQNEQFF. The DNA of the CDR3 is TGTGCCAGCAGCTCCGTTATCGCTACTAGCGGGAGGCAAAATGAGCAGTTCTTC.

This rearrangement joins TRBV18 to TRBJ1-1; tentative D call: TRBD1 (5 bases). Trimming left V 5 bases short and J 1 base short, with 17 bases between. The CDR3 runs 16 residues. Germline CDR1 KGHSH, CDR2 LQKENI. Written as DNA, the CDR3 is TGTGCCAGCTCAGTAGACAGCCCTAGGAGGAACACTGAAGCTTTCTTT. As protein: CASSVDSPRRNTEAFF.

This clone was seen more than once but under ten times. J is TRBJ1-1 and V is TRBV7-2, with D possibly matching TRBD1 (5 bases). With 6 bases removed from V and 3 bases from J, the gap between germline ends came to 17 bases. The CDR3 contains 15 residues. Germline V gene data show CDR1 as SGHTA and CDR2 as FQGNSA. CDR3 sequence: CASRTEGARYTEAFF. The CDR3 DNA follows: TGTGCCAGCAGGACCGAAGGGGCAAGGTACACTGAAGCTTTCTTT.

This chain connects TRBV7-6 to TRBJ1-4; D is undetermined. CDR3 length: 14 residues. The germline V and J ends were trimmed by 4 bases and 0 bases, with 6 bases remaining between them. Germline V gene data show CDR1 as SGHVS and CDR2 as FNYEAQ. CDR3 coding DNA: TGTGCCAGCAGCTCCGCCGCAACTAATGAAAAACTGTTTTTT. This translates into CASSSAATNEKLFF.

The V and J genes are TRBV6-5 and TRBJ2-7, with no clear D. The V and J ends lost 11 bases and 5 bases respectively, with 10 bases between them. The CDR3 runs to 10 residues. The germline gives CDR1 MNHEY, CDR2 SVGAGI. CDR3 protein: CAGIGHEQYF. The CDR3 DNA reads as TGTGCCGGTATCGGGCACGAGCAGTACTTC.

This clone was counted once. The chain couples TRBV6-4 to TRBJ1-1; D may be TRBD1 (5 bases). V lost 6 bases and J 7 bases, leaving 15 bases between the germline ends. CDR1 and CDR2 from the germline V gene are MRHNA and SNTAGT. The CDR3 totals 13 residues. CDR3 in DNA: TGTGCCAGCAGGAGGGACTATCTTGATGAAGCTTTCTTT. Translating gives CASRRDYLDEAFF.

This clone has more than one count but fewer than ten. V usage is TRBV4-2 and J usage is TRBJ2-1; 7 bases line up with TRBD2. Trimming cost V 3 bases and J 8 bases; bases outside gene matches: 4. CDR3 length: 13 residues. Germline V gene sequence: CDR1 LGHNA, CDR2 YNFKEQ. The CDR3 is CASSHATSDEQFF. The CDR3 nucleotides are TGTGCCAGCAGCCATGCAACTAGCGATGAGCAGTTCTTC.

V gene TRBV6-4 combines with J gene TRBJ2-1; 12 positions match TRBD2. The CDR3 extends over 14 amino acids. From germline, CDR1 is MRHNA and CDR2 SNTAGT. V shed 8 bases and J 7 bases; nucleotides not matched to a gene: 6. CDR3 sequence (DNA): TGTGCCAGCCGACGACTAGCGGGAGAAAATGAGCAGTTCTTC. Translation: CASRRLAGENEQFF.

The chain combines TRBV9 with TRBJ2-1, with 8 bases fitting TRBD2. Unmatched junction bases numbered 6, after V lost 2 bases and J lost 5 bases. CDR3 size: 15 residues. From germline, CDR1 is SGDLS and CDR2 YYNGEE. Here the CDR3 reads CASSVTGTRDNEQFF. The CDR3 nucleotides are TGTGCCAGCAGCGTCACCGGGACTAGGGACAATGAGCAGTTCTTC.

The chain carries TRBV7-2 and TRBJ2-3, with 11 nucleotides matching TRBD2. With 1 base clipped from V and 6 bases from J, the junction kept 6 bases outside the gene matches. This CDR3 region has 16 residues. The V gene's germline CDR1 is SGHTA and CDR2 FQGNSA. The CDR3 DNA is TGTGCCAGCAGCTTAGTAGGTAGCGGGGGGGCGGATACGCAGTATTTT. It is translated as CASSLVGSGGADTQYF.

This chain joins TRBV28 and TRBJ1-2; 9 bases fit TRBD1. Trimming removed 5 bases from V and 7 bases from J; junction bases left unmatched: 8. The CDR3 runs to 14 residues. In germline, CDR1 is MDHEN, CDR2 SYDVKM. The CDR3, as DNA: TGTGCCAGCAGTCTACAGGGGGCGACGGCTGGCTACACCTTC. Translating gives CASSLQGATAGYTF.

A word on this clone: One end of the junction varies from germline; a read error may be responsible. Distinct nucleotide sequences in the sample also encode this CDR3. V and J are TRBV19 and TRBJ1-5, with unresolved D. Germline loops: CDR1 LNHDA, CDR2 SQIVND (reference sequence). The CDR3 length is 17 residues. The CDR3 here is CASSPRPGRNSNQPQHF. The CDR3 DNA reads as TGTGCCAGTAGTCCCCGCCCGGGGAGGAATAGCAATCAGCCCCAGCATTTC.

This sequence joins TRBV7-2 and TRBJ2-5; TRBD2 matches 9 bases. This CDR3 contains 14 residues. J lost 3 bases, V lost 2 bases, and 1 base had no gene match. Germline CDR1 is SGHTA and CDR2 is FQGNSA. This CDR3 reads CASSLSSGKETQYF. The CDR3, as DNA: TGTGCCAGCAGCTTATCTAGCGGGAAAGAGACCCAGTACTTC. The full variable domain, its missing parts supplied by reference TRBV7-2 and TRBJ2-5, is GAGVSQSPSNKVTEKGKDVELRCDPISGHTALYWYRQSLGQGLEFLIYFQGNSAPDKSGLPSDRFSAERTGGSVSTLTIQRTQQEDSAVYLCASSLSSGKETQYFGPGTRLLVL.

The chain has TRBV4-2 and TRBJ1-6; TRBD1 might be the D (6 bases). The V gene lost 1 base and the J gene lost 9 bases, with 16 bases spanning the gap. The CDR3 is 16 amino acids. Germline-derived CDR1 and CDR2 are LGHNA and YNFKEQ. The CDR3 DNA is TGTGCCAGCAGCCAAGCCAAGGACAGTCTGGGTTCACCCCTCCACTTT. Translation: CASSQAKDSLGSPLHF.

V usage is TRBV7-3 and J usage is TRBJ2-1, with 10 bases aligning to TRBD2. CDR3 size: 14 residues. Germline assignment: CDR1 SGHTA and CDR2 FQGTGA. The junction had 10 bases not matched to a gene; V was cut back by 2 bases and J by 15 bases. CDR3 protein: CASSLVLAGEELFF. CDR3 DNA: TGTGCCAGCAGCTTAGTTCTAGCGGGGGAGGAACTGTTCTTC.

The rearrangement uses TRBV19 and TRBJ1-1; 8 bases agree with TRBD1. Germline assignment: CDR1 LNHDA and CDR2 SQIVND (reference sequence). CDR3 length: 13 amino acids. The V and J ends lost 7 bases and 4 bases, in that order; junction bases with no gene match: 5. The CDR3 region is CASTHRGITEAFF. The CDR3 nucleotides are TGTGCCAGTACCCACAGGGGGATCACTGAAGCTTTCTTT.

The V gene is TRBV5-4, the J gene TRBJ2-1, with 7 bases identical to TRBD1. CDR3 length equals 16 residues. Germline CDR1 is SGHNT and CDR2 is YYREEE (reference sequence). J lost 4 bases, V lost 0 bases, and 7 bases had no gene match. The CDR3 region has the DNA TGTGCCAGCAGCTTGGTCCCGGGACAGACGTACAATGAGCAGTTCTTC. The encoded protein is CASSLVPGQTYNEQFF.

This chain joins TRBV27 and TRBJ2-3; D is uncertain. Germline CDR1 MNHEY, CDR2 SMNVEV (reference sequence). V was pared by 3 bases and J by 0 bases, with 7 bases between. The CDR3 spans 14 residues. In DNA, the CDR3 is TGTGCCAGCAGTTTGGCTCGAAGCACAGATACGCAGTATTTT. This codes for CASSLARSTDTQYF.

The chain is built from TRBV5-5 and TRBJ1-1; D uncertain. The germline gives CDR1 SGHKS, CDR2 YYEKEE (reference sequence). V lost 5 bases, J lost 10 bases, and 18 bases lay in between. The CDR3 sequence is 13 residues long. CDR3 sequence (DNA): TGTGCCAGCAGTCCCCTGGACGGCGGGATAGCTTTCTTT. Translation: CASSPLDGGIAFF. Together with reference TRBV5-5 and TRBJ1-1, the CDR3 gives the full variable domain: DAGVTQSPTHLIKTRGQQVTLRCSPISGHKSVSWYQQVLGQGPQFIFQYYEKEERGRGNFPDRFSARQFPNYSSELNVNALLLGDSALYLCASSPLDGGIAFFGQGTRLTVV.

The chain recombines TRBV11-2 with TRBJ2-3, with 8 bases identical to TRBD1. The V and J ends lost 0 bases and 4 bases, in that order; junction bases with no gene match: 0. The CDR3 has 14 residues. Germline lookup yields CDR1 SGHAT and CDR2 FQNNGV. The CDR3 sequence is CASSLDRGPDTQYF. The CDR3 DNA reads as TGTGCCAGCAGCTTAGACAGGGGGCCAGATACGCAGTATTTT.